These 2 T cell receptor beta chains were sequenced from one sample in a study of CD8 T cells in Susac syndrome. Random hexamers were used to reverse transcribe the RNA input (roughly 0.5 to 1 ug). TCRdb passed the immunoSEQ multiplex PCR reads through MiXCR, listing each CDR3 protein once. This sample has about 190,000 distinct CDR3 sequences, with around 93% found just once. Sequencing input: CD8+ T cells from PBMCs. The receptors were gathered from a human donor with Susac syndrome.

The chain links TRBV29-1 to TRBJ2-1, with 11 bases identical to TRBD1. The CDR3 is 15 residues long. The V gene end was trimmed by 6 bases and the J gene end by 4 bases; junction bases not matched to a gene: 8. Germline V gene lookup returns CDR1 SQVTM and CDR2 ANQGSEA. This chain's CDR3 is CSVFGTGGYYNEQFF. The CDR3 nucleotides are TGCAGCGTCTTTGGGACAGGGGGTTATTACAATGAGCAGTTCTTC.

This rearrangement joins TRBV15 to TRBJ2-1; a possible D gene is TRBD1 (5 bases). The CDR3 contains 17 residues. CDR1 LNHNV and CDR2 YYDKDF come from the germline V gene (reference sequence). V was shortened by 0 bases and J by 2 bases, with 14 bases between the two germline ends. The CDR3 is CATSRDGAVTTYNEQFF. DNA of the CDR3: TGTGCCACCAGCAGAGATGGGGCGGTTACCACCTACAATGAGCAGTTCTTC. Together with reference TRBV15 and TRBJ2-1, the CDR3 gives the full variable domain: DAMVIQNPRYQVTQFGKPVTLSCSQTLNHNVMYWYQQKSSQAPKLLFHYYDKDFNNEADTPDNFQSRRPNTSFCFLDIRSPGLGDTAMYLCATSRDGAVTTYNEQFFGPGTRLTVL.